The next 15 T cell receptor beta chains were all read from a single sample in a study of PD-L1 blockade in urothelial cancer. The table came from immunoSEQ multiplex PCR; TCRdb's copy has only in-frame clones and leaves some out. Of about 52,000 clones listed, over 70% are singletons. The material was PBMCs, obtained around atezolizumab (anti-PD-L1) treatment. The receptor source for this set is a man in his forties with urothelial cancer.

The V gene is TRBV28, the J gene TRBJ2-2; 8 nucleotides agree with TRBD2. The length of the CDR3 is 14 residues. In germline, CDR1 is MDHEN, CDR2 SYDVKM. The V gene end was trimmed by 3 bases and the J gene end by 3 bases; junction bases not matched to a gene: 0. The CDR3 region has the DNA TGTGCCAGCAGTTTGCGGGAGGACACCGGGGAGCTGTTTTTT. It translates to CASSLREDTGELFF. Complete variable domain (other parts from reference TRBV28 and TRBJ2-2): DVKVTQSSRYLVKRTGEKVFLECVQDMDHENMFWYRQDPGLGLRLIYFSYDVKMKEKGDIPEGYSVSREKKERFSLILESASTNQTSMYLCASSLREDTGELFFGEGSRLTVL.

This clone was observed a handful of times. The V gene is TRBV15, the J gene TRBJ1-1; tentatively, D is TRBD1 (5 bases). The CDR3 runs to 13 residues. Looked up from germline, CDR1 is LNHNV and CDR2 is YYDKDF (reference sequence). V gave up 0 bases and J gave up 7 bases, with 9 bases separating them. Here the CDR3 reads CATSRDRQSEAFF. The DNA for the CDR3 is TGTGCCACCAGCAGAGATAGACAGAGTGAAGCTTTCTTT.

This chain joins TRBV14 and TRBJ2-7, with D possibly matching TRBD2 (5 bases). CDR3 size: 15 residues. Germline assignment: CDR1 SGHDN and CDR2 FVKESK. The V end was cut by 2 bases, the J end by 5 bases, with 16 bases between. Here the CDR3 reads CASSQRSFWRDEQYF. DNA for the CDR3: TGTGCCAGCAGCCAAAGGTCATTTTGGCGGGACGAGCAGTACTTC.

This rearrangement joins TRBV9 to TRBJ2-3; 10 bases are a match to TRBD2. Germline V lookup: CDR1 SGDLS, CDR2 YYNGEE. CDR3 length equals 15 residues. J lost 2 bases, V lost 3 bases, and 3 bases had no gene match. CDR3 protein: CASSGTSGYTDTQYF. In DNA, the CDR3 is TGTGCCAGCAGCGGGACTAGCGGATACACAGATACGCAGTATTTT.

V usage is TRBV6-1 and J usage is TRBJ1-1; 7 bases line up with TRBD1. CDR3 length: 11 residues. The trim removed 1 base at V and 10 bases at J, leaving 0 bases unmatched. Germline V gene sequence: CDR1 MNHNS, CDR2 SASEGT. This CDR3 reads CASSEEGAAFF. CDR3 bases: TGTGCCAGCAGTGAAGAGGGGGCAGCTTTCTTT.

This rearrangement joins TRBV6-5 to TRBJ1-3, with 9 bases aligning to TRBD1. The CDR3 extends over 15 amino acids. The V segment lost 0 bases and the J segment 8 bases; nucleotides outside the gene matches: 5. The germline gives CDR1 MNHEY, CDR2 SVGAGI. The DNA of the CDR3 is TGTGCCAGCAGTTACTCGGGACAGGGACCGGACACCATATATTTT. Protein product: CASSYSGQGPDTIYF.

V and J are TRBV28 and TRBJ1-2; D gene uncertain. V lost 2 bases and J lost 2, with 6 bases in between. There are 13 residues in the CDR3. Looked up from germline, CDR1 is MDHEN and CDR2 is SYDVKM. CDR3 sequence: CASSLNGNYGYTF. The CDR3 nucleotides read TGTGCCAGCAGTTTAAACGGGAACTATGGCTACACCTTC.

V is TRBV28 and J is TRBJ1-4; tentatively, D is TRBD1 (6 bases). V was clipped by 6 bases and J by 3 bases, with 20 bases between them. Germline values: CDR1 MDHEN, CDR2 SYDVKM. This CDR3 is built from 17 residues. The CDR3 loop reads CASSPAGRGRANEKLFF. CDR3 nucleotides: TGTGCCAGCAGCCCAGCCGGTAGGGGGAGGGCTAATGAAAAACTGTTTTTT.

The CDR3, as DNA: TGTGCCAGCATTTGGGCCGAGGGAGCGCCGGTTTCGCCCCAGCATTTT. It codes for CASIWAEGAPVSPQHF. The chain joins TRBV28 to TRBJ1-5; D call uncertain. The CDR3 loop spans 16 amino acids. V lost 7 bases, J lost 9 bases, and 25 bases lay in between. The germline V gene encodes CDR1 MDHEN and CDR2 SYDVKM.

The CDR3 here is CASSLGRDFQETQYF. The CDR3 nucleotides are TGTGCCAGCAGTTTAGGTCGCGACTTCCAAGAGACCCAGTACTTC. The chain links TRBV28 to TRBJ2-5, with D hard to call. The CDR3 is 15 amino acids. The germline V gene has CDR1 MDHEN and CDR2 SYDVKM. Trimming cost V 2 bases and J 1 base, with 11 bases left between them.

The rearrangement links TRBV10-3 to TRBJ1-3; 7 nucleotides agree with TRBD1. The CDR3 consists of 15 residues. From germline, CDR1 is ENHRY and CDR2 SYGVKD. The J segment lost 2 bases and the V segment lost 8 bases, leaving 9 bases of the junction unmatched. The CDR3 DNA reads TGTGCCATCCAGGGGGACAGCCAAACTGGAAACACCATATATTTT. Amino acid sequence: CAIQGDSQTGNTIYF.

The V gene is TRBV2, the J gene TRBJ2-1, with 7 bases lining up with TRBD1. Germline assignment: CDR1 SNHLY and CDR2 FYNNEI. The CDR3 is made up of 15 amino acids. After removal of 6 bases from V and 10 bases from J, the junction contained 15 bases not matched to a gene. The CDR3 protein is CASSKGQPGASEQFF. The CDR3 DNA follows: TGTGCCAGCAGCAAGGGACAGCCCGGAGCATCCGAGCAGTTCTTC.

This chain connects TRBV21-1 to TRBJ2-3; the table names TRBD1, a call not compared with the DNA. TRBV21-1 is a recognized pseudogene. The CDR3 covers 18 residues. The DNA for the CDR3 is TGTGCCAGCAGCAAAGTGTCCGGGACAGGGGATTTCACAGATACGCAGTATTTT. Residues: CASSKVSGTGDFTDTQYF.

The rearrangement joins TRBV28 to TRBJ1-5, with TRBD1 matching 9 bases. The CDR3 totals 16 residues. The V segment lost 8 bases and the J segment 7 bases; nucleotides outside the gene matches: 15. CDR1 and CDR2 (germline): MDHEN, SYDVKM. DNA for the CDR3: TGTGCCAGCTCACTCCGGGACAGGGTTATCGGGCAGCCCCAGCATTTT. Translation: CASSLRDRVIGQPQHF.

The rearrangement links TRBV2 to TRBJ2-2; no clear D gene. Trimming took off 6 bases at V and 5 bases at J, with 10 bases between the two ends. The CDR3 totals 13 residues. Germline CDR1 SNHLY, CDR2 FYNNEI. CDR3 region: CASRLQVTGELFF. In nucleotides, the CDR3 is TGTGCCAGCAGGCTTCAGGTTACCGGGGAGCTGTTTTTT.